This TCR beta chain was recovered during a study of cytomegalovirus exposure and HLA in healthy donors. Study-wide context: The roughly 670 first-cohort repertoires and the 130 or so validation repertoires shared the same platform, a later analysis reported. Overall study findings and caveats: Researchers counted around 150 TCR beta chains as cytomegalovirus-associated. Confirmation was obtained in vitro that three CMV-associated chains are specific for CMV antigens. Many donors carried some public TCRs, although rarity characterized most TCR sequences.

As concerns this clone: Antigen unknown.

Data came from immunoSEQ multiplex PCR; TCRdb stores just in-frame clones and leaves some out. The sample includes over 200,000 clones, roughly 85% of them seen just once. CDR3 length: 14 residues. V lost 5 bases to trimming and J lost 7 bases; unmatched junction nucleotides: 7. Germline V lookup: CDR1 SGHRS, CDR2 YFSETQ. The chain links TRBV5-1 to TRBJ2-1, with 9 bases fitting TRBD2. The sample comprised PBMCs. This TCR was sampled from a woman aged 18-29 years in good health and CMV-seronegative. DNA for the CDR3: TGCGCCAGCAGTATGGTAGCGGGGGAGAATGAGCAGTTCTTC. This gives the protein CASSMVAGENEQFF. Looking up the rest from reference TRBV5-1 and TRBJ2-1 gives the full variable domain: KAGVTQTPRYLIKTRGQQVTLSCSPISGHRSVSWYQQTPGQGLQFLFEYFSETQRNKGNFPGRFSGRQFSNSRSEMNVSTLELGDSALYLCASSMVAGENEQFFGPGTRLTVL.